This T cell receptor beta chain was observed in a study of identical twins. Via MiXCR, TCRdb re-called the 5' RACE reads, giving one row per CDR3 protein. The table shows approximately 300,000 distinct CDR3 sequences, with roughly 10% occurring only once. The donor group consisted entirely of healthy Caucasians. CDR3 size: 15 residues. CDR1 and CDR2 from the germline V gene are MDHEN and SYDVKM. V shed 4 bases and J 2 bases; nucleotides not matched to a gene: 1. A further study also used this sample, focusing on yellow fever vaccine responses in identical twins.

The clonotype originates from a woman aged 18-29 years in good health. Material for sequencing was CD8+ T cells sorted from blood. The chain links TRBV28 to TRBJ1-6; TRBD1 aligns across 8 bases. CDR3 sequence: CASSSQGAYNSPLHF. CDR3 in DNA: TGTGCCAGCAGTTCACAGGGGGCCTATAATTCACCCCTCCACTTT.